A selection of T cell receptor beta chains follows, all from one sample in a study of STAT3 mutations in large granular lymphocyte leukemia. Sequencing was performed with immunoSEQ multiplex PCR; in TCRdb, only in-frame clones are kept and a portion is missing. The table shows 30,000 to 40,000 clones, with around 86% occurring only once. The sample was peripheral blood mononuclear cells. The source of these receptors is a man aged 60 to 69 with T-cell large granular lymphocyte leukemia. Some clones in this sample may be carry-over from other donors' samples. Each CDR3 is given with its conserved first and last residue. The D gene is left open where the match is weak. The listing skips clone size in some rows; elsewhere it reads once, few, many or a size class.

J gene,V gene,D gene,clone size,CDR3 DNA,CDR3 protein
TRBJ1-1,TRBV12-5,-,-,TGTGCTAGTGGCACCGGAGGACAGAACACTGAAGCTTTCTTT,CASGTGGQNTEAFF
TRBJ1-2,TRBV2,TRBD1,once,TGTGCCAGCACCGCACTGAAGGGGGCCTCCTATGGCTACACCTTC,CASTALKGASYGYTF
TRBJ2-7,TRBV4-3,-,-,TGCGCCAGCAGCCAAGAAACAGGCCTGGCCTACGAGCAGTACTTC,CASSQETGLAYEQYF
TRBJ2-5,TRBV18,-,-,TGTGCCAGCTCACTAGGGAAAGGGGAGACCCAGTACTTC,CASSLGKGETQYF
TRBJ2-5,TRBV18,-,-,TGTGCCAGCTCACGATCTCGGGCGCAGCAAGAGACCCAGTACTTC,CASSRSRAQQETQYF
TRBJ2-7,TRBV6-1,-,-,TGTGCCAGCAGCCGACCGGGGGAGCAGTACTTC,CASSRPGEQYF
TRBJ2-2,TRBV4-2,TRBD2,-,TGTGCCAGCACCGGGGGAACAGCGGGAGGCCCCGGGGGAACCGGGGAGCTGTTTTTT,CASTGGTAGGPGGTGELFF
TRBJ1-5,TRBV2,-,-,TGTGCCAGCAGTGCAGAAAATAGCAATCAGCCCCAGCATTTT,CASSAENSNQPQHF
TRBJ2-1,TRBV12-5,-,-,TGTGCTAGTGGTTTGTGGCGGGGCGGCCAGGATGAGCAGTTCTTC,CASGLWRGGQDEQFF
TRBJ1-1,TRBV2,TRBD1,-,TGTGCCAGCAGGCCCGGGACAGGGGGCCTGTTTGAAGCTTTCTTT,CASRPGTGGLFEAFF
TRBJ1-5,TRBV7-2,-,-,TGTGCCAGCAGCCAAAGTTCTAGCAATCAGCCCCAGCATTTT,CASSQSSSNQPQHF
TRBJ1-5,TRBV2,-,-,TGTGCCAGCATGGGGCAGAGCAATCAGCCCCAGCATTTT,CASMGQSNQPQHF
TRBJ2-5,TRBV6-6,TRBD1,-,TGTGCCAGCAGACCACCGGGACAGGTCCAAGAGACCCAGTACTTC,CASRPPGQVQETQYF
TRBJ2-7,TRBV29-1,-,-,TGCAGCGCTCGCCGTGGTGCGCGCTACGAGCAGTACTTC,CSARRGARYEQYF
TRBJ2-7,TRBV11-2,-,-,TGTGCCAGCAGCCTCGGGACATCCCCCCCCTACGAGCAGTACTTC,CASSLGTSPPYEQYF
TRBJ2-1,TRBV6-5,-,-,TGTGCCAGCAGTTATTTCTATGAGCAGTTCTTC,CASSYFYEQFF
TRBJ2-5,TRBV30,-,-,TGTGCCTGGGGGCCGGTCCAAGAGACCCAGTACTTC,CAWGPVQETQYF
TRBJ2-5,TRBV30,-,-,TGTGCCTGGAGTCAGGGGCGAGAGACCCAGTACTTC,CAWSQGRETQYF
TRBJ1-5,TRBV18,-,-,TGTGCCAGCTCACCAGGATGGGATCAGCCCCAGCATTTT,CASSPGWDQPQHF
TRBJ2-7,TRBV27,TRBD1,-,TGTGCCAGCAGTTTATCCCCCGGGGGGACAGGGGGCCGATACGAGCAGTACTTC,CASSLSPGGTGGRYEQYF
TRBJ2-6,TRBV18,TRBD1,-,TGTGCCAGCTCACCCCGGACAGGGCATGCTGGGGCCAACGTCCTGACTTTC,CASSPRTGHAGANVLTF
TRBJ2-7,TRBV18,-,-,TGTGCCAGCTCACCACGAACCGGGGCCGGGGGTTACGAGCAGTACTTC,CASSPRTGAGGYEQYF
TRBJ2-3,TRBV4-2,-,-,TGTGCCAGCAGCCGGACCGGCACGTCTAGCACAGATACGCAGTATTTT,CASSRTGTSSTDTQYF
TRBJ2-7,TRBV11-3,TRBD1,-,TGTGCCAGCAGCCCCCGGACAGGGGACTCCTACGAGCAGTACTTC,CASSPRTGDSYEQYF
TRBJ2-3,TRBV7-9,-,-,TGTGCCAGCAGGACCACGACTAGCACAGATACGCAGTATTTT,CASRTTTSTDTQYF
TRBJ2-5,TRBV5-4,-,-,TGTGCCAGCAGCTTGGTAGACGAGACCCAGTACTTC,CASSLVDETQYF
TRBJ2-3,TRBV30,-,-,TGTGCCTGGAGTAGAGGGACCTCGAGCGGGACAGATACGCAGTATTTT,CAWSRGTSSGTDTQYF